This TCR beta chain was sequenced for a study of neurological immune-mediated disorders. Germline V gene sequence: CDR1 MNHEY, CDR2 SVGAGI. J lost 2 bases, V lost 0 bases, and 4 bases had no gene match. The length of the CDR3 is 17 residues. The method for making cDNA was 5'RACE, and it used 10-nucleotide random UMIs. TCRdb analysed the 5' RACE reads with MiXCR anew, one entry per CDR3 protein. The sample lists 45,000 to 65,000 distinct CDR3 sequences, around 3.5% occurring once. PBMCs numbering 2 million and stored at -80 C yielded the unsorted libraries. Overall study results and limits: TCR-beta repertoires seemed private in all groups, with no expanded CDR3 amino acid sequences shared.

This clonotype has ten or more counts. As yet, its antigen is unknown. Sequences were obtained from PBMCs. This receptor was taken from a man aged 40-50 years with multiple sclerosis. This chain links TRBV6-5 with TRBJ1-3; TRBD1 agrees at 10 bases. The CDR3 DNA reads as TGTGCCAGCAGTTACTCCCGGGACAGGGGAACTGGAAACACCATATATTTT. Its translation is CASSYSRDRGTGNTIYF.